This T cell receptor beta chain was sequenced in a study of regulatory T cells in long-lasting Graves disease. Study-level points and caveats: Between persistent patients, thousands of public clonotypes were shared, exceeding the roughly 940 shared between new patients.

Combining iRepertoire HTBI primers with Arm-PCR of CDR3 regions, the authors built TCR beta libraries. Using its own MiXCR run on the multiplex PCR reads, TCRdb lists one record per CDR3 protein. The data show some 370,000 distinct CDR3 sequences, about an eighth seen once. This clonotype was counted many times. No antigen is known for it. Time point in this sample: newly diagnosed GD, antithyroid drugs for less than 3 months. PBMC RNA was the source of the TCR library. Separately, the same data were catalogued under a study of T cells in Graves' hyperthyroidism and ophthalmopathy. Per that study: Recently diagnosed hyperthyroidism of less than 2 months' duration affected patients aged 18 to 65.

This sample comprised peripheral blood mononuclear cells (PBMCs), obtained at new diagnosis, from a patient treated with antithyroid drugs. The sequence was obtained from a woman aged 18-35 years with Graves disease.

The CDR3: CASSRFQGNTEAFF. The DNA for the CDR3 is TGTGCCAGCAGCCGGTTCCAAGGGAACACTGAAGCTTTCTTT. This chain links TRBV11-2 with TRBJ1-1; D remains ambiguous. CDR3 length equals 14 residues. Germline V CDR1 and CDR2: SGHAT, FQNNGV. Between the trimmed V and J ends, which lost 5 bases and 1 base, there was a span of 11 bases.